One sample yielded the 16 T cell receptor beta chains listed below, sequenced in a study of PD-1 blockade in mismatch repair-deficient tumors. The protocol was immunoSEQ multiplex PCR, while the TCRdb copy is restricted to in-frame clones and leaves out a portion. The sample shows about 68,000 clones, about 72% of them seen only once. The sequencing here drew on peripheral blood, taken 2 weeks after starting pembrolizumab. The source of these receptors is an adult with mismatch repair-deficient cancer.

The gene calls are TRBV9 and TRBJ2-2; D not certain. Germline V lookup: CDR1 SGDLS, CDR2 YYNGEE. The germline V and J ends were trimmed by 3 bases and 4 bases, with 4 bases remaining between them. This CDR3 comprises 12 residues. CDR3 loop: CASSASTGELFF. The CDR3 bases are TGTGCCAGCAGCGCGAGCACCGGGGAGCTGTTTTTT.

The chain is built from TRBV5-1 and TRBJ1-4; TRBD1 aligns across 9 bases. V lost 1 base to trimming and J lost 7 bases; unmatched junction nucleotides: 8. The length of the CDR3 is 16 residues. Germline V gives CDR1 SGHRS, CDR2 YFSETQ. Here the CDR3 reads CASSLNPGQGSEKLFF. The DNA of the CDR3 is TGCGCCAGCAGCTTGAACCCGGGACAGGGTAGTGAAAAACTGTTTTTT.

This clone came up a few times. The genes are TRBV7-9 and TRBJ2-7; D gene uncertain. Deletions cut 1 base from V and 0 bases from J, with 10 bases between. The CDR3 runs 15 residues. The germline V gene encodes CDR1 SEHNR and CDR2 FQNEAQ (reference sequence). The CDR3 loop is CASSLDGPSSYEQYF. The CDR3 coding sequence is TGTGCCAGCAGCTTAGACGGACCTAGCTCCTACGAGCAGTACTTC.

V and J are TRBV6-5 and TRBJ1-5; no definite D call. There are 11 residues in the CDR3. V was pared by 1 base and J by 11 bases, with 6 bases between. Germline-derived CDR1 and CDR2 are MNHEY and SVGAGI. The DNA for the CDR3 is TGTGCCAGCAGTTACTTGGGAGCCCAGCATTTT. This codes for CASSYLGAQHF.

This chain connects TRBV27 to TRBJ2-2, with TRBD1 matching 7 bases. This CDR3 region has 15 residues. The germline V gene encodes CDR1 MNHEY and CDR2 SMNVEV (reference sequence). Trimming took 2 bases from V and 8 from J; bases not matched to a gene: 8. The CDR3 is CASSLVRGLEGELFF. CDR3 DNA: TGTGCCAGCAGTTTAGTAAGGGGGCTGGAAGGGGAGCTGTTTTTT.

The genes are TRBV4-3 and TRBJ2-1, with a tentative D call TRBD2 (5 bases). Germline lookup yields CDR1 LGHNA and CDR2 YSLEER. CDR3 length equals 14 residues. V gave up 0 bases and J gave up 4 bases, with 7 bases separating them. CDR3: CASSQDLAYNEQFF. CDR3 in DNA: TGCGCCAGCAGCCAAGATTTAGCGTACAATGAGCAGTTCTTC.

This chain links TRBV5-1 with TRBJ2-1; D assignment may be TRBD1 or TRBD2 (6 bases each). The CDR3 covers 16 residues. The V gene's germline CDR1 is SGHRS and CDR2 YFSETQ. Trimming cost V 1 base and J 0 bases, with 11 bases left between them. This CDR3 reads CASSLTRGGSYNEQFF. The DNA for the CDR3 is TGCGCCAGCAGCTTGACCAGGGGAGGCTCCTACAATGAGCAGTTCTTC.

The V call is TRBV12-5, the J call TRBJ2-2; 7 positions agree with TRBD1. V shed 9 bases, J shed 5 bases, and the junction held 9 bases outside the gene matches. The CDR3 sequence is 14 residues long. The germline V gene has CDR1 LGHNT and CDR2 FRNRAP. The CDR3 DNA follows: TGTGCTAGCTCCGGGACAGCTGAGACCGGGGAGCTGTTTTTT. Translating it yields CASSGTAETGELFF.

The chain recombines TRBV6-1 with TRBJ2-1, with 9 nucleotides matching TRBD1. Germline CDR1 MNHNS, CDR2 SASEGT. This CDR3 spans 13 amino acids. V lost 6 bases and J lost 8; bases outside the gene matches: 5. This CDR3 reads CASRQGALDEQFF. The CDR3 region has the DNA TGTGCCAGCAGACAGGGGGCTTTGGATGAGCAGTTCTTC.

V usage is TRBV15 and J usage is TRBJ2-7; TRBD2 agrees at 7 bases. Germline V gene data show CDR1 as LNHNV and CDR2 as YYDKDF (reference sequence). Losses at the gene ends were 4 bases for V and 3 bases for J; bases not matched to a gene: 6. The length of the CDR3 is 14 residues. CDR3 nucleotide sequence: TGTGCCACCAGCACCGGGGGGTTGGACTACGAGCAGTACTTC. It is translated as CATSTGGLDYEQYF.

The rearrangement links TRBV7-9 to TRBJ2-1; 9 nucleotides align to TRBD1. CDR3 length equals 16 residues. Germline CDR1 is SEHNR and CDR2 is FQNEAQ (reference sequence). J gave up 4 bases and V 5 bases, and 9 bases lay outside the gene matches. This chain's CDR3 is CASSPPWGQGYNEQFF. The CDR3 coding sequence is TGTGCCAGCAGCCCACCTTGGGGACAGGGTTACAATGAGCAGTTCTTC.

This chain links TRBV5-1 with TRBJ2-5; no reliable D call. This CDR3 spans 14 amino acids. Germline CDR1 is SGHRS and CDR2 is YFSETQ. Trimming removed 0 bases from V and 2 bases from J, with 8 bases in between. CDR3 DNA sequence: TGCGCCAGCAGCTTGGGTCGAAATCAAGAGACCCAGTACTTC. Protein sequence: CASSLGRNQETQYF.

This chain links TRBV27 with TRBJ1-2; 7 nucleotides align to TRBD1. Germline values: CDR1 MNHEY, CDR2 SMNVEV (reference sequence). CDR3 length equals 14 residues. Trimming at V came to 2 bases and at J to 5 bases, leaving 5 bases not matched to a gene. The CDR3 coding sequence is TGTGCCAGCAGTTTAAATCCAGGGGGTTATGGCTACACCTTC. Protein: CASSLNPGGYGYTF.

V usage is TRBV27 and J usage is TRBJ2-1; D tentatively reads TRBD1 or TRBD2 (5 bases each). The germline V and J ends were trimmed by 4 bases and 4 bases, with 20 bases remaining between them. This CDR3 spans 17 amino acids. The germline gives CDR1 MNHEY, CDR2 SMNVEV (reference sequence). CDR3 DNA: TGTGCCAGCAGTTCTATCAGCGGACAAGGCAGATACAATGAGCAGTTCTTC. This sequence encodes CASSSISGQGRYNEQFF.

V is TRBV20-1 and J is TRBJ1-1; TRBD1 might be the D (5 bases). The ends were cut back, 6 bases at V and 11 bases at J, with 13 bases in the middle. Per the germline V gene, CDR1 is DFQATT and CDR2 is SNEGSKA (reference sequence). The CDR3 extends over 10 amino acids. CDR3 amino acids: CSASPRGAFF. The CDR3 DNA reads TGCAGTGCCTCCCCCCGGGGGGCTTTCTTT.

The CDR3 loop is CATSREAAGHRTDTQYF. The CDR3 DNA follows: TGTGCCACCAGCAGAGAGGCGGCGGGACATCGCACAGATACGCAGTATTTT. This chain uses TRBV15 with TRBJ2-3; D may be TRBD1 or TRBD2 (6 bases each). This CDR3 spans 17 amino acids. CDR1 LNHNV and CDR2 YYDKDF come from the germline V gene (reference sequence). Trimming cost V 0 bases and J 1 base, with 14 bases left between them.